These T cell receptor beta chains were read from a single sample in a study of response to subunit inactivated influenza vaccine. MiXCR was run by TCRdb on the RT-PCR reads, yielding one entry per CDR3 protein. The sample has hundreds of thousands of distinct CDR3 sequences; roughly 27% are singletons. Sequencing used CD4+ T cells sorted from PBMCs, obtained 4 to 6 days after vaccination. The receptors derive from a man aged 45-65 years who received an inactivated influenza vaccine. The CDR3 runs from the conserved cysteine through the conserved F or W. The D gene is left open where the match is weak. Clone size is stated in some rows and not others, as once, few, many or a class when expanded.

J gene	D gene	V gene	clone size	CDR3 DNA	CDR3 protein
TRBJ2-5	-	TRBV4-2	few	TGTGCCAGCAGCCAAGCACAGGCTGAGACCCAGTACTTC	CASSQAQAETQYF
TRBJ2-5	-	TRBV20-1	few	TGCAGTGCCGTGACAAGGGAAGAGACCCAGTACTTC	CSAVTREETQYF
TRBJ1-1	TRBD1	TRBV4-3	few	TGCGCCAGCAGTCTTGGGACAGGGGAAACTGAAGCTTTCTTT	CASSLGTGETEAFF
TRBJ2-1	-	TRBV29-1	-	TGCAGCGGAGACCGCTACAATGAGCAGTTCTTC	CSGDRYNEQFF
TRBJ2-2	-	TRBV28	-	TGTGCCACCAAGGGACCGGGGAAGACCGGGGAGCTGTTTTTT	CATKGPGKTGELFF
TRBJ1-1	-	TRBV6-2/TRBV6-3	few	TGTGCCAGCAGTTACCCTTTGGGAGTGGCTGAAGCTTTCTTT	CASSYPLGVAEAFF
TRBJ2-3	-	TRBV6-1	many	TGTGCCAGCAGTCCCCTCTCCTCTAGGGAAATGCAGTATTTT	CASSPLSSREMQYF
TRBJ2-5	TRBD1	TRBV29-1	few	TGCAGCGTTTGCAGAGGACAGGGGGCCCAAGAGACCCAGTACTTC	CSVCRGQGAQETQYF
TRBJ1-2	-	TRBV27	few	TGTGCCAGCAAACTACAGGGCGACTATGGCTACACCTTC	CASKLQGDYGYTF
TRBJ1-2	-	TRBV5-1	many	TGCGCCAGTTCGATGGGGGGCGAAGGCTATGGCTACACCTTC	CASSMGGEGYGYTF
TRBJ2-2	-	TRBV12-3/TRBV12-4	-	TGTGCCAGCACTGGGACGTTGAACACCGGGGAGCTGTTTTTT	CASTGTLNTGELFF
TRBJ2-1	-	TRBV29-1	-	TGCAGCGTTGCCGGACGGTACTACAATGAGCAGTTCTTC	CSVAGRYYNEQFF
TRBJ1-1	TRBD1	TRBV5-1	few	TGCGCCAGCAAGACAGGGGGGAACACTGAAGCTTTCTTT	CASKTGGNTEAFF
TRBJ1-1	-	TRBV7-9	-	TGTGCCAGCAGCCCGGGGGACAAAATGAACACTGAAGCTTTCTTT	CASSPGDKMNTEAFF
TRBJ2-1	-	TRBV5-1	-	TGCGCCAGCAGCTTTGGCAGGGACCACAATGAGCAGTTCTTC	CASSFGRDHNEQFF
TRBJ2-5	-	TRBV7-2	-	TGTGCCAGCAGCTTTCCCGGGGCCCTGGGGGAGACCCAGTACTTC	CASSFPGALGETQYF
TRBJ2-5	-	TRBV12-3/TRBV12-4	few	TGTGCCAGCAGTTACGGGGAGGAGACCCAGTACTTC	CASSYGEETQYF
TRBJ1-1	-	TRBV18	-	TGTGCCAGCTCACCTTATACCGGTCTGAACACTGAAGCTTTCTTT	CASSPYTGLNTEAFF
TRBJ1-2	-	TRBV15	few	TGTGCCACCAGCAGAGATAGTCGGCCGGTCTATGGCTACACCTTC	CATSRDSRPVYGYTF
TRBJ2-7	-	TRBV5-6	few	TGTGCCAGCAGCTTGTCAGGGACCAACGAGCAGTACTTC	CASSLSGTNEQYF
TRBJ1-2	-	TRBV5-1	-	TGCGCCAGCAGCTTGGCTGGAGATAACTATGGCTACACCTTC	CASSLAGDNYGYTF
TRBJ2-3	-	TRBV4-3	many	TGCGCCAGCAGCCAAATACTCTCTAGCACAGATACGCAGTATTTT	CASSQILSSTDTQYF
TRBJ2-7	-	TRBV4-3	-	TGCGCCAGCAGCCAATTTTCCGGGTTCTCCTACGAGCAGTACTTC	CASSQFSGFSYEQYF
TRBJ2-6	-	TRBV20-1	-	TGCAGTGCTCGCCAGGGATCTGGGGCCAACGTCCTGACTTTC	CSARQGSGANVLTF
TRBJ2-6	-	TRBV29-1	few	TGCAGCGGCCTTGTGGGGACTGGGGCCAACGTCCTGACTTTC	CSGLVGTGANVLTF
TRBJ2-2	TRBD1	TRBV11-2	many	TGTGCCAGCAGCGTGGACAGGCAGCACCTCGGGGAGCTGTTTTTT	CASSVDRQHLGELFF
TRBJ1-6	-	TRBV20-1	-	TGCAGTGCTAACCTCAACAGGGATGGCTCACCCCTCCACTTT	CSANLNRDGSPLHF
TRBJ2-1	TRBD2	TRBV3-1	-	TGTGCCAGCAGCCAAGGAGGCAGCGGGAGATTAAATGAGCAGTTCTTC	CASSQGGSGRLNEQFF
TRBJ2-3	-	TRBV18	few	TGTGCCAGCAGGACAAGAGCACCAGATACGCAGTATTTT	CASRTRAPDTQYF
TRBJ2-3	TRBD2	TRBV24-1	-	TGTGCCACCAGTGATTTGGCGGGAGAGGGCACAGATACGCAGTATTTT	CATSDLAGEGTDTQYF
TRBJ2-7	-	TRBV25-1	few	TGTGCCAGCAGTGCCGGGACAGAGCAGTACTTC	CASSAGTEQYF
TRBJ2-3	-	TRBV12-3/TRBV12-4	-	TGTGCCAGCAATATAGGGTTGGGCACAGATACGCAGTATTTT	CASNIGLGTDTQYF
TRBJ2-4	TRBD2	TRBV12-3/TRBV12-4	-	TGTGCCAGCAGGGTTAGCGGGGGGGCCAAAAACATTCAGTACTTC	CASRVSGGAKNIQYF
TRBJ2-3	-	TRBV11-2	few	TGTGCCAGCAGCTATCGGAATCTGCCTGCCACAGATACGCAGTATTTT	CASSYRNLPATDTQYF
TRBJ2-3	TRBD2	TRBV7-6	few	TGTGCCAGCAGCTTACGCAGCGGGAAGGGGATAGATACGCAGTATTTT	CASSLRSGKGIDTQYF